This T cell receptor beta chain emerged from a study of PD-1 blockade in classical Hodgkin lymphoma. Findings of the study overall: According to reports, newly diagnosed patients had lower baseline TCR diversity than healthy donors, and relapsed/refractory patients had lower baseline TCR diversity still. Significant TCR diversity gains by C4D1 occurred in CD4+ but not CD8+ cells. It was among complete responders that baseline diversity resembled that of newly diagnosed patients.

Assay: immunoSEQ multiplex PCR; the TCRdb copy retains only in-frame clones and omits some. The repertoire holds about 40,000 clones, with 87% as singletons. Each patient relapsed following autologous stem cell transplantation, and prior brentuximab vedotin exposure differed. The CDR3 runs 13 residues. Trimming removed 2 bases at V and 1 base at J, with 5 bases between. CDR1 is MNHEY, CDR2 SVGAGI, per germline. A remark on this clone: What it binds is unknown.

This specimen was peripheral blood mononuclear cells (PBMCs), taken at baseline. This rearrangement joins TRBV6-5 to TRBJ1-1; D unclear. The source is a human donor with classical Hodgkin lymphoma. The CDR3 DNA reads TGTGCCAGCAGTTACCGAAAGAACACTGAAGCTTTCTTT. Protein: CASSYRKNTEAFF.